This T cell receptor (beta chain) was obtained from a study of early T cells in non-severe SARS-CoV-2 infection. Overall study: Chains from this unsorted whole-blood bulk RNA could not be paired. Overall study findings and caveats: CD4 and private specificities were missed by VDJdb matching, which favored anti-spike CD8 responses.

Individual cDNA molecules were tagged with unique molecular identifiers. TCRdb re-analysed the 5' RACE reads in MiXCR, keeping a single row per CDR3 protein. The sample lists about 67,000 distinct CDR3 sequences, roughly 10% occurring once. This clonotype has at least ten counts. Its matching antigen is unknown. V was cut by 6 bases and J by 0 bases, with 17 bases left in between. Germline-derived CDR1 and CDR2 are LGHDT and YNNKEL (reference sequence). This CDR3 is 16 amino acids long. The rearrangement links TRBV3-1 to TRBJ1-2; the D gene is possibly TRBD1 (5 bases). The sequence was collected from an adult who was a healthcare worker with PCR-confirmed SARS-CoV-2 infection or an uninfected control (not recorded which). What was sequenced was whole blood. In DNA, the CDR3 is TGTGCCAGCAGTCAAAGCCCAGGGATCTCTAACTATGGCTACACCTTC. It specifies CASSQSPGISNYGYTF.